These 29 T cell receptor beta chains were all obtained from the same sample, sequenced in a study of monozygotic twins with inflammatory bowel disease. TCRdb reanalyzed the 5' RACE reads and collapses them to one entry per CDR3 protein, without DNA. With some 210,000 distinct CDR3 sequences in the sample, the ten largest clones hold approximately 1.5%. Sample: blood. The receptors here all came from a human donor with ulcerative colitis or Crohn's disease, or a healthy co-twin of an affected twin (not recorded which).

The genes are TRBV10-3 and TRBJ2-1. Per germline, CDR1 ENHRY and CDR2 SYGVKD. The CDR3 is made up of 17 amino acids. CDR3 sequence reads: CAISLDGYQSSYNEQFF.

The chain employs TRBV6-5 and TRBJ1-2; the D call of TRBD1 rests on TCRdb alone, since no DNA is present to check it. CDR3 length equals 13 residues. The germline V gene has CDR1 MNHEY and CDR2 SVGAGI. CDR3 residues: CASSTQGVTGYTF.

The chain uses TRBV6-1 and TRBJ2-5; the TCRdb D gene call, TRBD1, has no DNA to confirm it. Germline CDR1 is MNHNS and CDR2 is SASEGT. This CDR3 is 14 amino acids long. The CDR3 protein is CASSRGTSQETQYF.

CDR3 amino acids: CASSGGAQQNTEAFF. The rearrangement links TRBV3-1 to TRBJ1-1; as DNA is missing, the TRBD1 call by TCRdb cannot be tested. Germline loops: CDR1 LGHDT, CDR2 YNNKEL (reference sequence). The length of the CDR3 is 15 residues.

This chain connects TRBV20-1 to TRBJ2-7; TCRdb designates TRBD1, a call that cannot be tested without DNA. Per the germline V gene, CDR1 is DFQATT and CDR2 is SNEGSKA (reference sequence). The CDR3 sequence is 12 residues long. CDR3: CSANGQVAEQYF.

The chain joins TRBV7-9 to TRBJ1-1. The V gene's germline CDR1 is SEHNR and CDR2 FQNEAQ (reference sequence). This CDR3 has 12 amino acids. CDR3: CASSSRQPGAFF. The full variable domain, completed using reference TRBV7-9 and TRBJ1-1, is DTGVSQNPRHKITKRGQNVTFRCDPISEHNRLYWYRQTLGQGPEFLTYFQNEAQLEKSRLLSDRFSAERPKGSFSTLEIQRTEQGDSAMYLCASSSRQPGAFFGQGTRLTVV.

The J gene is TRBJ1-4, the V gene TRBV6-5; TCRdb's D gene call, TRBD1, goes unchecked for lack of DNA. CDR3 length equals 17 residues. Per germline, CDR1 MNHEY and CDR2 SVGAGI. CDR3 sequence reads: CASSLPPAAGVNEKLFF.

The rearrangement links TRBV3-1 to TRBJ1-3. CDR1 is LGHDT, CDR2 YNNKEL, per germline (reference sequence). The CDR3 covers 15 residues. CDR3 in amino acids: CASSQRTSSGNTIYF. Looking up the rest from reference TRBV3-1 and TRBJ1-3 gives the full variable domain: DTAVSQTPKYLVTQMGNDKSIKCEQNLGHDTMYWYKQDSKKFLKIMFSYNNKELIINETVPNRFSPKSPDKAHLNLHINSLELGDSAVYFCASSQRTSSGNTIYFGEGSWLTVV.

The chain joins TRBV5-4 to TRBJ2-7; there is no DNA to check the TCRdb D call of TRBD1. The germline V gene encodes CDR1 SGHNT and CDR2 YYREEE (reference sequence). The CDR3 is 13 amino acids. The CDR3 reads CASSFQGFYEQYF.

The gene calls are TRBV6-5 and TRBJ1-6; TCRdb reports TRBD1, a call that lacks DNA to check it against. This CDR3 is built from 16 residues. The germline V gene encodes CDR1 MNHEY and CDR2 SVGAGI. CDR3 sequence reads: CASSYGRGREGSPLHF.

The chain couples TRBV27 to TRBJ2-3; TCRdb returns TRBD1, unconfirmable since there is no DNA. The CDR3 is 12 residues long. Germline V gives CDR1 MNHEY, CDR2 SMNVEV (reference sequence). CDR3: CASSPRQGAQYF.

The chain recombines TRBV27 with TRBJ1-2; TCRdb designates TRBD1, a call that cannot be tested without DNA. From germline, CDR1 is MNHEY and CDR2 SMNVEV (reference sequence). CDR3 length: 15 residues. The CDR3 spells CASSFLTGQNYGYTF.

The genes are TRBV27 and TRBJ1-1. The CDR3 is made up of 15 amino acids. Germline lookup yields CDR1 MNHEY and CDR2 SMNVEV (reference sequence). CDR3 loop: CASNSWGRENTEAFF.

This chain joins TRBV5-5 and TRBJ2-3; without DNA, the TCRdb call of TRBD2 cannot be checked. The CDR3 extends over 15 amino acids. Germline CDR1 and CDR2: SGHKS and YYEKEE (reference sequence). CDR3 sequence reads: CASSSSSGPGDTQYF.

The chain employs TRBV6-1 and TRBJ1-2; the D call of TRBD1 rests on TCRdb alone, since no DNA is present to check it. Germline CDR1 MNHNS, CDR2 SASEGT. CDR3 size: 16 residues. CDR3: CASSDRAAQRNYGYTF.

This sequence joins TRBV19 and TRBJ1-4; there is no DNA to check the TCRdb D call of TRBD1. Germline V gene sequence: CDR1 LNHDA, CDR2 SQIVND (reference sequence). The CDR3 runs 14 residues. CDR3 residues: CASSGGHLAEKLFF. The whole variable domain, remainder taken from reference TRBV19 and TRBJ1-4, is DGGITQSPKYLFRKEGQNVTLSCEQNLNHDAMYWYRQDPGQGLRLIYYSQIVNDFQKGDIAEGYSVSREKKESFPLTVTSAQKNPTAFYLCASSGGHLAEKLFFGSGTQLSVL.

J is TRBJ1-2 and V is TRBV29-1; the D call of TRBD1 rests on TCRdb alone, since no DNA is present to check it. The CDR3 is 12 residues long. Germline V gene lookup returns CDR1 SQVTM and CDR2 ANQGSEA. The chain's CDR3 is CSVEGTSGGYTF.

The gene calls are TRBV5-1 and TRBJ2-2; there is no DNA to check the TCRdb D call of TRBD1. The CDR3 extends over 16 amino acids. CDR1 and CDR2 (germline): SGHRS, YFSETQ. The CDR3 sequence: CASSFAGQGAPGELFF. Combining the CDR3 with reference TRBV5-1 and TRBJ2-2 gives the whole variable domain KAGVTQTPRYLIKTRGQQVTLSCSPISGHRSVSWYQQTPGQGLQFLFEYFSETQRNKGNFPGRFSGRQFSNSRSEMNVSTLELGDSALYLCASSFAGQGAPGELFFGEGSRLTVL.

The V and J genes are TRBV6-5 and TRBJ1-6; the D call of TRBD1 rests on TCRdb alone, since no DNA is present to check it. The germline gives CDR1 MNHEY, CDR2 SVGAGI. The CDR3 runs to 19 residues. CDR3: CASSSAGTGAGGVNSPLHF.

CDR3 in amino acids: CASSWTNLQETQYF. The chain has TRBV5-1 and TRBJ2-5; TCRdb's assignment of TRBD2 cannot be checked, as there is no DNA. In germline, CDR1 is SGHRS, CDR2 YFSETQ. The CDR3 covers 14 residues.

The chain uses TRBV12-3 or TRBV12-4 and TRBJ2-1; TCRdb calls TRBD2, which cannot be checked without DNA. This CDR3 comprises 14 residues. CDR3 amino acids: CASRRQRRYNEQFF.

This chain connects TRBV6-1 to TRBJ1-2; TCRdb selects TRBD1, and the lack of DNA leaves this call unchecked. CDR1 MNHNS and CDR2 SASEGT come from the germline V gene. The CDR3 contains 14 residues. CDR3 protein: CASSDTTTVYGYTF.

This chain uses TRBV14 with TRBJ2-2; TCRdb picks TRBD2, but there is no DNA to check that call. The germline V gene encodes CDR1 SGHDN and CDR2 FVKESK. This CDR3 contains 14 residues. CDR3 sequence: CASSQVTSAGELFF.

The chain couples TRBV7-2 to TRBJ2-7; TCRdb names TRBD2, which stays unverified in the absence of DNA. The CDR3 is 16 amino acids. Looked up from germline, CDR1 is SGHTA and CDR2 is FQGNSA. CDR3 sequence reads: CASSLSPTRVLDEQYF.

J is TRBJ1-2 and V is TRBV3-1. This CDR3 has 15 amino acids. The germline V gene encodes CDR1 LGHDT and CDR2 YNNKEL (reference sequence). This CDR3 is CASSQDGVGQTPYTF.

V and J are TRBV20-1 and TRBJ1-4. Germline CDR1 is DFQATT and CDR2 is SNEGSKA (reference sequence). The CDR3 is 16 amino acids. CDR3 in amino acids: CSATGGRGTADEKLFF.

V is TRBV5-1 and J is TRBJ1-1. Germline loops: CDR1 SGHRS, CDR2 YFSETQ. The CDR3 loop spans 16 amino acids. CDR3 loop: CASSGWGRVSDTEAFF.

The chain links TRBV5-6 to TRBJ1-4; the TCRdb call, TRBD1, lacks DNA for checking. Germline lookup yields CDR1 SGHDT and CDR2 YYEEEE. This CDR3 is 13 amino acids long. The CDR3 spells CASSLGQGRKLFF.

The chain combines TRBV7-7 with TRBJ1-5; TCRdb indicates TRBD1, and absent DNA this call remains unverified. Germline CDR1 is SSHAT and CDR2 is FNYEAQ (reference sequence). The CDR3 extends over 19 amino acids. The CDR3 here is CASSANGTGYRFGNQPQHF.